This T cell receptor beta chain was identified during a study of CD8+ T cells in alopecia areata. Investigators isolated RNA and reverse transcribed it into cDNA to act as the sequencing template. Sequenced by immunoSEQ multiplex PCR; TCRdb stores in-frame clones only, minus some. The table records 50,000 to 70,000 clones, around 40% of them present only once. The CDR3 sequence is 13 residues long. The germline V gene encodes CDR1 LGHNA and CDR2 YSLEER. Trimming removed 1 base from V and 5 bases from J, with 8 bases in between. Study conclusions and caveats: Possibly as an HLA-related effect, TCR sharing across patients appeared less clear than in mice.

To note about this clone: Its antigen is currently unknown.

Sequencing was performed on NKG2D-low CD8+ T cells sorted from blood. This clonotype was obtained from a human donor with alopecia areata. J is TRBJ1-1 and V is TRBV4-3; D gene unclear. In DNA, the CDR3 is TGCGCCAGCAGCCAAGTAGGGAGGACTGAAGCTTTCTTT. It encodes CASSQVGRTEAFF.